This T cell receptor beta chain was sequenced for a study of blood T cell repertoires in COVID-19. Looking at the study overall: T cells, B-cell-depleted T cells, or PBMCs supplied cDNA or gDNA.

The protocol was immunoSEQ multiplex PCR, while the TCRdb copy is restricted to in-frame clones and leaves out a portion. The sample lists about 240,000 clones, roughly four fifths occurring once. CDR1 and CDR2 (germline): SEHNR, FQNEAQ (reference sequence). The germline V and J ends were trimmed by 1 base and 7 bases, with 10 bases remaining between them. The CDR3 is 13 residues long. This clonotype was obtained from a man aged 30 to 39 who had recovered from COVID-19. The sequencing sample was made of peripheral blood. The chain combines TRBV7-9 with TRBJ1-1; D ambiguous. The CDR3 spells CASSLVGSLEAFF. DNA of the CDR3: TGTGCCAGCAGCTTAGTGGGCAGCCTTGAAGCTTTCTTT.